This TCR beta chain comes out of a study of blood T cell repertoires in COVID-19. Study background: Acute-phase and convalescent COVID-19 samples originated in the United States, Italy and Spain.

Clones were read by immunoSEQ multiplex PCR, and TCRdb kept only the in-frame ones, dropping some. The table includes about 200,000 clones, around 90% detected once. Germline CDR1 and CDR2: MNHEY and SVGAGI. V was trimmed by 3 bases and J by 2 bases, leaving 12 bases between them. The CDR3 sequence is 15 residues long. This rearrangement joins TRBV6-5 to TRBJ2-3; perhaps TRBD1 as D (5 bases). The TCR comes from a man between 60 and 75 years old who had recovered from COVID-19. The specimen sequenced was peripheral blood. For the CDR3, the DNA is TGTGCCAGCAGTTATCCCCAGGGCCTCACAGATACGCAGTATTTT. Translating it yields CASSYPQGLTDTQYF.